One sample yielded the 24 T cell receptor beta chains listed below, sequenced in a study of blood T cell repertoires in COVID-19 (dated by TCRdb to the early 2020s). The library was obtained by the immunoSEQ multiplex PCR assay. Held by TCRdb, this immuneACCESS table contains in-frame sequences only and omits some clones. Under half of the omission traces to an unresolved V gene where checked; the cause of the rest is unknown. In all, the sample holds 160,000 or so clones, and roughly 84% of those were seen once. About 8.9% of the sample goes to the ten largest clones. Sequenced: peripheral blood. The origin of the receptors is a woman aged 50 to 65 with acute or convalescent COVID-19.

The rearrangement joins TRBV4-3 to TRBJ1-3; no clear D. CDR3 size: 15 residues. Trimming pared 0 bases from V and 2 bases from J, leaving 8 bases between. Germline CDR1 and CDR2: LGHNA and YSLEER. CDR3 nucleotide sequence: TGCGCCAGCAGCCAAGAGGGCCGAACTGGAAACACCATATATTTT. Protein product: CASSQEGRTGNTIYF.

J is TRBJ2-7 and V is TRBV7-2, with TRBD2 matching 10 bases. Unmatched junction bases numbered 5, after V lost 3 bases and J lost 0 bases. Germline V gene sequence: CDR1 SGHTA, CDR2 FQGNSA. The CDR3 has 16 residues. The CDR3 loop is CASSLTRTSGSYEQYF. The CDR3 region has the DNA TGTGCCAGCAGCTTGACCAGGACTAGCGGCTCCTACGAGCAGTACTTC. Drawing the rest from reference TRBV7-2 and TRBJ2-7, the complete variable domain is GAGVSQSPSNKVTEKGKDVELRCDPISGHTALYWYRQSLGQGLEFLIYFQGNSAPDKSGLPSDRFSAERTGGSVSTLTIQRTQQEDSAVYLCASSLTRTSGSYEQYFGPGTRLTVT.

The chain is built from TRBV13 and TRBJ2-3; 8 bases match TRBD2. After removal of 5 bases from V and 5 bases from J, the junction contained 9 bases not matched to a gene. This CDR3 comprises 15 residues. In germline, CDR1 is PRHDT, CDR2 FYEKMQ (reference sequence). The DNA for the CDR3 is TGTGCCAGCAGCGTGGGACTAGGCGTCGTAGATACGCAGTATTTT. It codes for CASSVGLGVVDTQYF.

V gene TRBV9 combines with J gene TRBJ1-4; 8 nucleotides line up with TRBD1. The V gene's germline CDR1 is SGDLS and CDR2 YYNGEE. This CDR3 is built from 16 residues. The V segment lost 4 bases and the J segment 3 bases; nucleotides outside the gene matches: 8. The CDR3 protein is CASSTLGTGPNEKLFF. DNA of the CDR3: TGTGCCAGCAGCACCCTAGGGACAGGCCCTAATGAAAAACTGTTTTTT.

The gene calls are TRBV2 and TRBJ1-2; a possible D gene is TRBD1 (5 bases). The CDR3 is 11 amino acids. The germline V gene has CDR1 SNHLY and CDR2 FYNNEI. V was clipped by 11 bases and J by 4 bases, with 11 bases between them. The CDR3 bases are TGTGCCGGCGGCCAGGGCTATGGCTACACCTTC. Translated, it gives CAGGQGYGYTF.

This rearrangement joins TRBV7-9 to TRBJ2-7; D may be TRBD2 (7 bases). The CDR3 is 15 residues long. V lost 10 bases and J lost 0, with 19 bases in between. Germline CDR1 SEHNR, CDR2 FQNEAQ (reference sequence). CDR3 nucleotides: TGTGCCACCGACCAGGGGAGGGCCCCCTCCTACGAGCAGTACTTC. Translating it yields CATDQGRAPSYEQYF.

V gene TRBV9 combines with J gene TRBJ2-3, with 7 nucleotides matching TRBD1. Losses at the gene ends were 2 bases for V and 0 bases for J; bases not matched to a gene: 3. CDR3 length equals 15 residues. Germline V gives CDR1 SGDLS, CDR2 YYNGEE. CDR3 nucleotides: TGTGCCAGCAGCGTTTCGACAGGGAGCACAGATACGCAGTATTTT. It codes for CASSVSTGSTDTQYF. Combining the CDR3 with reference TRBV9 and TRBJ2-3 gives the whole variable domain DSGVTQTPKHLITATGQRVTLRCSPRSGDLSVYWYQQSLDQGLQFLIQYYNGEERAKGNILERFSAQQFPDLHSELNLSSLELGDSALYFCASSVSTGSTDTQYFGPGTRLTVL.

V and J are TRBV6-6 and TRBJ1-2, with 7 bases fitting TRBD1. Germline-derived CDR1 and CDR2 are MNHNY and SVGAGI (reference sequence). The CDR3 sequence is 16 residues long. The junction had 15 bases not matched to a gene; V was cut back by 6 bases and J by 5 bases. The CDR3 sequence: CASSYPPRTGGYGYTF. DNA of the CDR3: TGTGCCAGCAGCTACCCACCTCGGACAGGCGGATATGGCTACACCTTC.

The V and J genes are TRBV6-5 and TRBJ2-3; 7 nucleotides agree with TRBD2. The CDR3 sequence is 15 residues long. J gave up 1 base and V 7 bases, and 8 bases lay outside the gene matches. In germline, CDR1 is MNHEY, CDR2 SVGAGI. CDR3 protein: CASNPTGGGTDTQYF. CDR3 nucleotide sequence: TGTGCCAGCAACCCTACTGGGGGGGGCACAGATACGCAGTATTTT.

Regarding this clone: Relative to the germline gene, one junction end is altered; a read error may explain this. This chain uses TRBV29-1 with TRBJ1-4; the D gene is possibly TRBD1 (5 bases). Germline V gene lookup returns CDR1 SQVTM and CDR2 ANQGSEA. The CDR3 consists of 12 residues. The CDR3 DNA is TGCAGCGTTGAAGACTATGGGGGGAGAAACCACTTT. This sequence encodes CSVEDYGGRNHF.

The chain recombines TRBV4-3 with TRBJ1-3; D call uncertain. Trimming removed 4 bases at V and 0 bases at J, with 10 bases between. This CDR3 region has 15 residues. Germline values: CDR1 LGHNA, CDR2 YSLEER. Here the CDR3 reads CASSPTRFSGNTIYF. In DNA, the CDR3 is TGCGCCAGCAGCCCCACCAGGTTCTCTGGAAACACCATATATTTT.

The gene calls are TRBV5-4 and TRBJ1-2; D is uncertain. CDR3 length: 15 residues. Deletions cut 2 bases from V and 0 bases from J, with 11 bases between. Germline V CDR1 and CDR2: SGHNT, YYREEE (reference sequence). For the CDR3, the DNA is TGTGCCAGCAGCTTTGGAGGTTCCGCTAACTATGGCTACACCTTC. Protein: CASSFGGSANYGYTF. Full variable domain (remainder filled in from reference TRBV5-4 and TRBJ1-2): ETGVTQSPTHLIKTRGQQVTLRCSSQSGHNTVSWYQQALGQGPQFIFQYYREEENGRGNFPPRFSGLQFPNYSSELNVNALELDDSALYLCASSFGGSANYGYTFGSGTRLTVV.

This chain connects TRBV5-1 to TRBJ2-6; TRBD1 matches 7 bases. Germline CDR1 reads SGHRS; CDR2 reads YFSETQ. The CDR3 contains 18 residues. Trimming cost V 0 bases and J 0 bases; bases outside gene matches: 6. The CDR3 spells CASSLAGTASSGANVLTF. CDR3 in DNA: TGCGCCAGCAGCTTGGCAGGGACAGCCAGCTCTGGGGCCAACGTCCTGACTTTC.

This clone has just a few counts. The chain employs TRBV2 and TRBJ1-6; tentative D call: TRBD1 (6 bases). Germline-derived CDR1 and CDR2 are SNHLY and FYNNEI. Deletions cut 7 bases from V and 7 bases from J, with 20 bases between. The CDR3 has 16 residues. The CDR3 loop reads CASTQPRGGQNSPLHF. Here the CDR3 DNA reads TGTGCCAGCACTCAACCGAGGGGGGGACAAAATTCACCCCTCCACTTT.

This clone was detected only a few times. V gene TRBV5-4 combines with J gene TRBJ2-7, with TRBD2 identical over 7 bases. Germline CDR1 and CDR2: SGHNT and YYREEE (reference sequence). The CDR3 totals 14 residues. The J segment lost 2 bases and the V segment lost 1 base, leaving 3 bases of the junction unmatched. The chain's CDR3 is CASSLTGGPYEQYF. The CDR3 nucleotides are TGTGCCAGCAGCTTGACGGGAGGCCCCTACGAGCAGTACTTC.

The V call is TRBV5-1, the J call TRBJ2-6; D remains unclear. Trimming removed 7 bases at V and 0 bases at J, with 11 bases between. The germline gives CDR1 SGHRS, CDR2 YFSETQ. The CDR3 sequence is 15 residues long. The CDR3 DNA is TGCGCCAGCTCTCTGGCCAACTCTGGGGCCAACGTCCTGACTTTC. This gives the protein CASSLANSGANVLTF.

The chain uses TRBV18 and TRBJ2-4; 8 bases fit TRBD1. Trimming took 3 bases from V and 7 from J; bases not matched to a gene: 8. The CDR3 loop spans 15 amino acids. The germline CDR1 and CDR2 sequences are KGHSH and LQKENI. CDR3 loop: CASSPPGQARNIQYF. The CDR3 DNA reads TGTGCCAGCTCACCGCCGGGACAGGCACGGAACATTCAGTACTTC.

V and J are TRBV4-1 and TRBJ2-3; 10 bases map to TRBD2. The CDR3 has 16 residues. The germline V gene encodes CDR1 MGHRA and CDR2 YSYEKL. Germline trimming cut 4 bases from V and 1 base from J; bases unmatched to any gene: 5. CDR3 coding DNA: TGCGCCAGCAGCCGAGAGCTAGCGGGGGGCACAGATACGCAGTATTTT. Translated, it gives CASSRELAGGTDTQYF.

The rearrangement uses TRBV11-3 and TRBJ2-5, with D hard to call. Germline CDR1 reads SGHNT; CDR2 reads YENEEA. V was trimmed by 2 bases and J by 2 bases, leaving 6 bases between them. The CDR3 consists of 13 residues. The CDR3 nucleotides read TGTGCCAGCAGCTTACCGGGTCAAGAGACCCAGTACTTC. It translates to CASSLPGQETQYF.

The count of this clone is one. V is TRBV2 and J is TRBJ1-1; D not certain. The CDR3 has 14 amino acids. Germline assignment: CDR1 SNHLY and CDR2 FYNNEI. V gave up 4 bases and J gave up 0 bases, with 9 bases separating them. CDR3 DNA sequence: TGTGCCAGCAGTGCTGAGGTCATGAACACTGAAGCTTTCTTT. Translated, it gives CASSAEVMNTEAFF.

The genes are TRBV7-6 and TRBJ2-2; the D is unclear. CDR1 is SGHVS and CDR2 is FNYEAQ in the germline V gene. This CDR3 is built from 16 residues. Trimming pared 2 bases from V and 4 bases from J, leaving 14 bases between. In nucleotides, the CDR3 is TGTGCCAGCAGCTTACGAGTAGCAGACGGCACCGGGGAGCTGTTTTTT. This sequence encodes CASSLRVADGTGELFF.

V and J are TRBV10-3 and TRBJ1-1, with TRBD1 as a possible D gene (6 bases). Trimming took off 1 base at V and 5 bases at J, with 11 bases between the two ends. This CDR3 region has 14 residues. CDR1 and CDR2 from the germline V gene are ENHRY and SYGVKD. This chain's CDR3 is CAISEWEGETEAFF. CDR3 coding DNA: TGTGCCATCAGTGAGTGGGAGGGGGAGACTGAAGCTTTCTTT.

The CDR3 reads CASSRLAGPSYNEQFF. The DNA of the CDR3 is TGTGCCAGCAGTCGACTAGCGGGTCCTTCCTACAATGAGCAGTTCTTC. V gene TRBV7-3 combines with J gene TRBJ2-1, with TRBD2 matching over 10 bases. Germline CDR1 SGHTA, CDR2 FQGTGA. The CDR3 spans 16 residues. V shed 6 bases, J shed 1 base, and the junction held 6 bases outside the gene matches.

The rearrangement links TRBV28 to TRBJ1-6; a weak D match, TRBD1 (6 bases). The CDR3 is 15 residues long. Germline V CDR1 and CDR2: MDHEN, SYDVKM. Between the trimmed V and J ends, which lost 5 bases and 9 bases, there was a span of 17 bases. The CDR3 nucleotides are TGTGCCAGCAGTCCCCCGGACAGCATGGGTTCACCCCTCCACTTT. Translation: CASSPPDSMGSPLHF.